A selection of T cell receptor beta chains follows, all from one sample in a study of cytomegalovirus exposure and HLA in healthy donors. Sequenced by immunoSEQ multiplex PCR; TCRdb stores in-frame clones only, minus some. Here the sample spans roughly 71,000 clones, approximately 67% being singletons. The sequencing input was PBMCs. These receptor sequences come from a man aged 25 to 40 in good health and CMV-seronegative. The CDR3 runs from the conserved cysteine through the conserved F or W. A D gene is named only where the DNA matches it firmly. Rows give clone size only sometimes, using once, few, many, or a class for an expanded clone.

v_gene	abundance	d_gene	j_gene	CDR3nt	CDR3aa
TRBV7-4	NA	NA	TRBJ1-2	TGTGCCAGCAGCCCCAGACAAAATCCTTTCGGCTACACCTTC	CASSPRQNPFGYTF
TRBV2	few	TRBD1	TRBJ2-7	TGTGCCAGCAGAGCTGGACAGGGGGCTTCCTACGAGCAGTACTTC	CASRAGQGASYEQYF
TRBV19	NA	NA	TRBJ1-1	TGTGCCCGTCCCCGGTCCCCAGGGTGGACTGAAGCTTTCTTT	CARPRSPGWTEAFF
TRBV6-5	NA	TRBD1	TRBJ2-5	TGTGCCAGCGGAGTTCCGGGACAGGGCGACCAGTACTTC	CASGVPGQGDQYF
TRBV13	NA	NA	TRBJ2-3	TGTGCCAGCAGTCCCACGTGGCAAACAGATACGCAGTATTTT	CASSPTWQTDTQYF
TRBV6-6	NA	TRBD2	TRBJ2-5	TGTGCCACCGCTAGCGGGGAGACCCAGTACTTC	CATASGETQYF
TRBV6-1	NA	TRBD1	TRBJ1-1	TGTGCCAGCAGGACAGGGTTAAGCACTGAAGCTTTCTTT	CASRTGLSTEAFF
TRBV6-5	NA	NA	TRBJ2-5	TGTGCCAGCAGTCCGACAATTCAAGAGACCCAGTACTTC	CASSPTIQETQYF
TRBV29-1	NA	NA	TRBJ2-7	TGCAGCGTTGAAGGGGGGGTTAGCTACGAGCAGTACTTC	CSVEGGVSYEQYF
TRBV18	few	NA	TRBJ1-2	TGTGCCAGCTCACTTTCCGCAGGGTTCTATGGCTACACCTTC	CASSLSAGFYGYTF
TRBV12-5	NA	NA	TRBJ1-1	TGTGCTAGTGGGTTGACTTGGGAGGTGGGTGAAGCTTTCTTT	CASGLTWEVGEAFF
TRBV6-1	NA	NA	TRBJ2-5	TGTGCCAGCAGTGATCCCCGCGCGGGGACTCTGGAGACCCAGTACTTC	CASSDPRAGTLETQYF
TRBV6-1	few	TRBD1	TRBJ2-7	TGTGCCAGCAGGGACAGGGCTAAGATTTCCTACGAGCAGTACTTC	CASRDRAKISYEQYF
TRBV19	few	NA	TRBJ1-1	TGTGCCAGTAGTATCGGGGTCCTGAACACTGAAGCTTTCTTT	CASSIGVLNTEAFF
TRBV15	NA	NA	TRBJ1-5	TGTGCCACCAGCAGAGGAGCCTATAGCAATCAGCCCCAGCATTTT	CATSRGAYSNQPQHF
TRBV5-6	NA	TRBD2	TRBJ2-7	TGTGCCACCACGGAGGGACCACTAGCGGGGGACTACGAGCAGTACTTC	CATTEGPLAGDYEQYF
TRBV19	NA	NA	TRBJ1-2	TGTGCCAGTAGCCCCGATTGGGCCACCTATGGCTACACCTTC	CASSPDWATYGYTF
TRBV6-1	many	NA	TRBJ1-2	TGTGCCAGCAGCGAAGATCCGGGGGGAGCTAACTATGGCTACACCTTC	CASSEDPGGANYGYTF
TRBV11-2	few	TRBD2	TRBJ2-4	TGTGCCAGCAGCCAAGGATCCGGGACTAGCGGCCTAGCCAAAAACATTCAGTACTTC	CASSQGSGTSGLAKNIQYF
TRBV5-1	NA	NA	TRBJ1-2	TGCGCCAGCAACCAGGAGGGAGGGAACTATGGCTACACCTTC	CASNQEGGNYGYTF
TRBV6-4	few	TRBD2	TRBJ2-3	TGTGCCAGCAGTGCAGCGGGGGGCACAGATACGCAGTATTTT	CASSAAGGTDTQYF
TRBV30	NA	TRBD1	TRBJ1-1	TGTGCCTGGAGCTCGGAGGGACACGGACAGGGGGCCTGGAACGGGACTGAAGCTTTCTTT	CAWSSEGHGQGAWNGTEAFF
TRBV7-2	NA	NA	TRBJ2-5	TGTGCCAGCAGCCGACTGGAGCAAGAGACCCAGTACTTC	CASSRLEQETQYF
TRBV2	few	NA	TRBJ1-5	TGTGCCAGCAGGGCAGACAATCAGCCCCAGCATTTT	CASRADNQPQHF
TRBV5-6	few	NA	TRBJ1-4	TGTGCCAGCAGCGACAGGCGTATGGAACTGTTTTTT	CASSDRRMELFF
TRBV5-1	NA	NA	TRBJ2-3	TGCGCCAGCAGCTTTTTATCGGATACGCAGTATTTT	CASSFLSDTQYF
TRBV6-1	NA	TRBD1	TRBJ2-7	TGTGCCAGCAGTGAAAACAGGGGTTTCTACGAGCAGTACTTC	CASSENRGFYEQYF
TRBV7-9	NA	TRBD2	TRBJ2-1	TGTGCCAGCAGCTTTCGGGGGGAACTTATTGAGCAGTTCTTC	CASSFRGELIEQFF
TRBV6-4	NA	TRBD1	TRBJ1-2	TGTGCCAGCAGCCCGGGACAGGGGAACTATGGCTACACCTTC	CASSPGQGNYGYTF
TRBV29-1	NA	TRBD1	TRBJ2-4	TGCAGCGCCAGGGGACGACAGGGGGCCGATCTCGCCAAAAACATTCAGTACTTC	CSARGRQGADLAKNIQYF
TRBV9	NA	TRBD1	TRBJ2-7	TGTGCCAGCAGCGCCCGGGACAGGCCTTACGAGCAGTACTTC	CASSARDRPYEQYF
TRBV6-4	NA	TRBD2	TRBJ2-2	TGTGCCAGCAGTGCTGCGGGGGGGGACACCGGGGAGCTGTTTTTT	CASSAAGGDTGELFF
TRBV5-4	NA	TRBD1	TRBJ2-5	TGTGCCAGCAGCTGGACAGGGAAAGAGACCCAGTACTTC	CASSWTGKETQYF
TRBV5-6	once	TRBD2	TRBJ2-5	TGTGCCAGCAGCCCTACAACGGGACTAGCGGGGGTCTACCAAGAGACCCAGTACTTC	CASSPTTGLAGVYQETQYF
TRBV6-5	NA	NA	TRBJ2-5	TGTGCCAGCAGCCTAAGCGAGGCCGGGGCCCAGTACTTC	CASSLSEAGAQYF
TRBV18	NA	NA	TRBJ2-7	TGTGCCAGCTCCCCCGAGGTTACAGGGTCCTACGAGCAGTACTTC	CASSPEVTGSYEQYF
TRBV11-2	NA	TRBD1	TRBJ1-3	TGTGCCAGCAGCCATGGGGACAGCCGAAACACCATATATTTT	CASSHGDSRNTIYF
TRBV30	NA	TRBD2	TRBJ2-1	TGTGCCTGGAGTGTGGGGGGGGGCTACAATGAGCAGTTCTTC	CAWSVGGGYNEQFF
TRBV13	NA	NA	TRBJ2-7	TGTGCCAGCAGCTTAACGGGGGGCGCCTACGAGCAGTACTTC	CASSLTGGAYEQYF
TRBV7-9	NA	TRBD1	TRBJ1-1	TGTGCCAGCAGCTCGTCCAGGGGGCCGTCCGCTGAAGCTTTCTTT	CASSSSRGPSAEAFF